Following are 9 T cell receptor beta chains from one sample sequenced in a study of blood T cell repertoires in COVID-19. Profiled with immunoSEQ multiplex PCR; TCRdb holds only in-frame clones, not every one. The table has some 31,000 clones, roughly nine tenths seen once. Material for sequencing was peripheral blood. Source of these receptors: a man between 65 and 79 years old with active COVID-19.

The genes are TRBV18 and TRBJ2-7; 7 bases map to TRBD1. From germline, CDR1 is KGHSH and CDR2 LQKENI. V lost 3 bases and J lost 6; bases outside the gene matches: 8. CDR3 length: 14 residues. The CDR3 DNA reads TGTGCCAGCTCACCGAGACCGGGACAGTCCGAGCAGTACTTC. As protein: CASSPRPGQSEQYF. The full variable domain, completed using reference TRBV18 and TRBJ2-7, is NAGVMQNPRHLVRRRGQEARLRCSPMKGHSHVYWYRQLPEEGLKFMVYLQKENIIDESGMPKERFSAEFPKEGPSILRIQQVVRGDSAAYFCASSPRPGQSEQYFGPGTRLTVT.

In DNA, the CDR3 is TGTGCCAGTAGGGGCTTAATCCAAGAGACCCAGTACTTC. Translating it yields CASRGLIQETQYF. This chain uses TRBV19 with TRBJ2-5; D ambiguous. The CDR3 has 13 amino acids. From germline, CDR1 is LNHDA and CDR2 SQIVND (reference sequence). Trimming removed 6 bases at V and 1 base at J, with 9 bases between.

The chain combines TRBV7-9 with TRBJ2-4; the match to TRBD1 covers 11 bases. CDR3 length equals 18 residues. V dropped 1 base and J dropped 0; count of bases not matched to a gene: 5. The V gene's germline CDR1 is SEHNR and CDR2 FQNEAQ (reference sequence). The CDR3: CASSLGDRGALAKNIQYF. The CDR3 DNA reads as TGTGCCAGCAGCTTAGGGGACAGGGGGGCCCTAGCCAAAAACATTCAGTACTTC.

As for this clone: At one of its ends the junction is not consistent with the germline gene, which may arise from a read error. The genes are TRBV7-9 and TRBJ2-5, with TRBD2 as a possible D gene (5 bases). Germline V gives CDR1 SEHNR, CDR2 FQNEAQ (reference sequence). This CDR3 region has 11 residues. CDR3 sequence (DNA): TGTGCCAGCAGCTTACTGGACTCTGCGGACTTC. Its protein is CASSLLDSADF.

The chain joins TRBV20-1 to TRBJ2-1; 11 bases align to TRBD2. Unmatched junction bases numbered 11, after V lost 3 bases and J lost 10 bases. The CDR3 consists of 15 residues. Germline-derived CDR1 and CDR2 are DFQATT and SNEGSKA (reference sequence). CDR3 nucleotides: TGCAGTGCTAGTTTGATAGCGGGAGGGCCTAGGGAGCAGTTCTTC. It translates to CSASLIAGGPREQFF.

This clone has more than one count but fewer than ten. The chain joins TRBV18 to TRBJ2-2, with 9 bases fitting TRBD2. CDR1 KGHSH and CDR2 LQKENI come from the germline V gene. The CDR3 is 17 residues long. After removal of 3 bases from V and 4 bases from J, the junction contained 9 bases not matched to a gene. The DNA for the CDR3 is TGTGCCAGCTCACCGGGGAGACTAGCGGAACTCACCGGGGAGCTGTTTTTT. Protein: CASSPGRLAELTGELFF.

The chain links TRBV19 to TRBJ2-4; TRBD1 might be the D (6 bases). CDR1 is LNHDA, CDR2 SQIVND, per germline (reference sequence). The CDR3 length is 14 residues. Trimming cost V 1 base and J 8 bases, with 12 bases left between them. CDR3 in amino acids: CASSIGAGTYIQYF. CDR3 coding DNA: TGTGCCAGTAGTATAGGGGCAGGGACATACATTCAGTACTTC.

This CDR3 is CASSQDHLAGLSGTDTQYF. CDR3 in DNA: TGTGCCAGCAGCCAAGATCACCTAGCGGGATTGAGCGGCACAGATACGCAGTATTTT. The V gene is TRBV4-2, the J gene TRBJ2-3; 9 nucleotides match TRBD2. The junction had 11 bases not matched to a gene; V was cut back by 0 bases and J by 1 base. The length of the CDR3 is 19 residues. The V gene's germline CDR1 is LGHNA and CDR2 YNFKEQ.

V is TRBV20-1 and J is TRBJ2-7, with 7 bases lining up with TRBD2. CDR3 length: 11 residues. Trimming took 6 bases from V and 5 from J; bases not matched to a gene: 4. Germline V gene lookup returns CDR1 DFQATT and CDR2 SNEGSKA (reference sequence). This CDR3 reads CSAVTSHEQYF. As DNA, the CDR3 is TGCAGTGCCGTGACTAGCCACGAGCAGTACTTC.